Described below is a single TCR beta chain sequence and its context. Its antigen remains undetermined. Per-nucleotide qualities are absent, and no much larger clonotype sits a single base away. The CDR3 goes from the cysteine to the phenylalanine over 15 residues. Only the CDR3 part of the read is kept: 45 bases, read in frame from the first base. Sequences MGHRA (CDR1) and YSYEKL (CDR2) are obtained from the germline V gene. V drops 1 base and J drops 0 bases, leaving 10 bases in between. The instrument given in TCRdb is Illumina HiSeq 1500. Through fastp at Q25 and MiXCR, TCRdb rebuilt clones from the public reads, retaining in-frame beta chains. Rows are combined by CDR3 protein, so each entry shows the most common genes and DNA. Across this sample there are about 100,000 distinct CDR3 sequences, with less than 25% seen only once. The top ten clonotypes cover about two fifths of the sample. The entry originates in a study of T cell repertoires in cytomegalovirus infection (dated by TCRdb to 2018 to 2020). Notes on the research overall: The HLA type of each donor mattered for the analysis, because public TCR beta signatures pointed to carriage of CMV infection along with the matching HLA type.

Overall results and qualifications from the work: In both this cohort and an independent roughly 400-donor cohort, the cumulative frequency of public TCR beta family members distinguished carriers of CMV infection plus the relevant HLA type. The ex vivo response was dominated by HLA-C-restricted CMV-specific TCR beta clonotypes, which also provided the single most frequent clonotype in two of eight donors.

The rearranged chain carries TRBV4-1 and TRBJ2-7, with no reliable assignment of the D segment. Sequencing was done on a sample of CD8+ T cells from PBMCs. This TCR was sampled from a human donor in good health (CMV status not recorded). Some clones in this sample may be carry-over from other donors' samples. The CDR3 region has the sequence CASSQGESASYEQYF. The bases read TGCGCCAGCAGCCAAGGAGAGTCGGCCTCCTACGAGCAGTACTTC.